This TCR beta chain came from a study of sequential checkpoint blockade in melanoma. The CDR3 consists of 14 residues. Deletions cut 5 bases from V and 7 bases from J, with 18 bases between. CDR1 and CDR2 from the germline V gene are MDHEN and SYDVKM. Documented treatment: randomized to nivolumab then ipilimumab (arm A) or the reverse (arm B). None of the patients previously received DNA-damaging chemotherapy. PBMC sorting kept live CD3+CD8+ cells without CD19 or CD56. Using immunoSEQ multiplex PCR, the repertoire was profiled, and TCRdb retains in-frame clones only, with some absent. The table has more than 9,000 clones, roughly 69% seen once; the top ten hold roughly 27%.

The material sequenced was CD8+ T cells sorted from blood (inferred from file names), taken from a patient given nivolumab and ipilimumab in sequence. The J gene is TRBJ2-7, the V gene TRBV28, with a tentative D call TRBD1 (6 bases). The sequence was collected from a human donor with melanoma. CDR3 coding DNA: TGTGCCAGCAGTCCGGGTCAGGGGTTGGGAGAGCAGTACTTC. It specifies CASSPGQGLGEQYF.